This TCR beta chain was documented in a study of early T cells in non-severe SARS-CoV-2 infection. Whole-study results and caveats: Database matching using VDJdb favored anti-spike CD8 responses, with private and CD4 specificities left missing.

After removal of 6 bases from V and 0 bases from J, the junction contained 4 bases not matched to a gene. The CDR3 consists of 15 residues. Per germline, CDR1 DFQATT and CDR2 SNEGSKA (reference sequence). TCRdb fed the 5' RACE reads into MiXCR, producing one record per CDR3 protein. The table records approximately 75,000 distinct CDR3 sequences, around 4.2% of them present only once. Comment on this clonotype: Its specificity is not known.

This sample comprised whole blood, obtained at baseline. The origin of this receptor is an adult who was a healthcare worker with PCR-confirmed SARS-CoV-2 infection or an uninfected control (not recorded which). The donor label of this sample is uncertain. The chain carries TRBV20-1 and TRBJ1-6; 8 bases are shared with TRBD1. CDR3 loop: CSARDRSSYNSPLHF. CDR3 DNA: TGCAGTGCGAGGGACAGGAGCTCCTATAATTCACCCCTCCACTTT.